This T cell receptor (beta chain) was documented in a study of cytomegalovirus exposure and HLA in healthy donors. General study points: A subsequent analysis found that TCR clusters from the first cohort also tended to co-occur in the 110 or so validation repertoires, with around 94% of cluster scores above 0.

Germline CDR1 is SQVTM and CDR2 is ANQGSEA. The CDR3 covers 13 residues. Between the trimmed V and J ends, which lost 7 bases and 6 bases, there was a span of 13 bases. This clone was observed a handful of times. No antigen is known for it. TCRdb's copy holds only in-frame clones and misses some; the assay was immunoSEQ multiplex PCR. The data contain 170,000 or so clones, 80% to 85% of them seen just once; the ten biggest clones take up 2.5% to 3%. The chain joins TRBV29-1 to TRBJ1-6; D might be TRBD1 (6 bases). This receptor was identified in a young woman in good health and CMV-seropositive. The sample was PBMCs. Here the CDR3 DNA reads TGCAGCGCTAGCCGGACAGCTAATTCACCCCTCCACTTT. It translates to CSASRTANSPLHF.